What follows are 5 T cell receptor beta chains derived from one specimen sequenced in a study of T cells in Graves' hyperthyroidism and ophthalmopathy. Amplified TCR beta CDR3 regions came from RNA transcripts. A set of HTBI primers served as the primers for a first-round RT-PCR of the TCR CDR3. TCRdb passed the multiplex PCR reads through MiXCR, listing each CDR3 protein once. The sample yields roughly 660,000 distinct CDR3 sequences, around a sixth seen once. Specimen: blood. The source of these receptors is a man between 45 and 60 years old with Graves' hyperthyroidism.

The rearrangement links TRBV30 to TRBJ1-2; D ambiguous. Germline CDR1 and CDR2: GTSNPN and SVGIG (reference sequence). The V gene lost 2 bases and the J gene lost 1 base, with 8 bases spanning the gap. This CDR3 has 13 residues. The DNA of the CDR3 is TGTGCCTGGAGTCCAGGCCTTAACTATGGCTACACCTTC. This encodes CAWSPGLNYGYTF.

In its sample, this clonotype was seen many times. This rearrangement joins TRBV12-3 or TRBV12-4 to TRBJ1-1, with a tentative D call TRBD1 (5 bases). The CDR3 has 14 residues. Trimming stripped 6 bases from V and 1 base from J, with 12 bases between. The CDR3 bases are TGTGCCAGCAGGTTGCGGGGCGGGAACACTGAAGCTTTCTTT. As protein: CASRLRGGNTEAFF.

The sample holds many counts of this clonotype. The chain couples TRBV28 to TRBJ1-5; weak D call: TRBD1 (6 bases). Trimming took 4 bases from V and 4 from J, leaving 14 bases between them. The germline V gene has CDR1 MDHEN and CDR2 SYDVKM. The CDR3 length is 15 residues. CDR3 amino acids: CASSSPGGLNQPQHF. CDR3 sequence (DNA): TGTGCCAGCAGTTCGCCCGGGGGGCTTAATCAGCCCCAGCATTTT.

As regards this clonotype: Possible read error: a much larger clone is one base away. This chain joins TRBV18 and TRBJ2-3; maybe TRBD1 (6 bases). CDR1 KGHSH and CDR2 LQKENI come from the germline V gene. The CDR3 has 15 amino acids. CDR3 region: CASSPLQRPTGTQYF. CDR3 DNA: TGTGCCAGCTCCCCCCTCCAGAGACCGACAGGTACGCAGTATTTT.

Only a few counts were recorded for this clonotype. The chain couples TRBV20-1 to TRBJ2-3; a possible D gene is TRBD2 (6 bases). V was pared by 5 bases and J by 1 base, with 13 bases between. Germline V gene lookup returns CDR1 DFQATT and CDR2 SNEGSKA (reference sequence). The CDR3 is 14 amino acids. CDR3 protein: CSAVSGEGTDTQYF. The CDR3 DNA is TGCAGTGCTGTGTCGGGAGAAGGCACAGATACGCAGTATTTT.